This T cell receptor (beta chain) was observed in a study of T cells in Graves' hyperthyroidism and ophthalmopathy. Findings of the study overall: Blood also held most thyroid clonotypes expanded beyond 0.001.

Notes on this clonotype: What it binds is not known.

Amplification targeted TCR beta CDR3 regions from RNA transcripts. An initial round of RT-PCR targeting the TCR CDR3 relied on the HTBI primer set. TCRdb processed the multiplex PCR reads anew with MiXCR; each CDR3 protein has one entry. The repertoire holds some 560,000 distinct CDR3 sequences, approximately 14% seen once, with approximately 7.4% in the top ten. Across 18 months, stable Graves' hyperthyroidism was marked by no progression to ophthalmopathy. Patients were excluded for uncontrolled infection, other autoimmune disease, pregnancy or lactation. Diagnosing involved the use of clinical symptoms, serum thyroxine and TRAb, thyroid ultrasound and orbital computed tomography. Germline CDR1 reads DFQATT; CDR2 reads SNEGSKA (reference sequence). Trimming left V 1 base short and J 8 bases short, with 21 bases between. CDR3 length: 16 residues.

The clonotype was recovered from a woman younger than 45 with Graves' hyperthyroidism. The rearrangement uses TRBV20-1 and TRBJ2-1, with D uncertain. The sequencing sample was made of blood. The CDR3 DNA follows: TGCAGTGCTAGAGTGGGATTGGGAAGAGTTACGGATGAGCAGTTCTTC. Translation gives CSARVGLGRVTDEQFF.